This T cell receptor beta chain is from a study of post-analysis software for immune sequencing data. Overall study: The study covered relapsing-remitting, secondary progressive and progressive-relapsing courses of multiple sclerosis.

Note on this clonotype: As yet, its antigen is unknown.

This CDR3 is built from 14 residues. The germline V and J ends were trimmed by 5 bases and 4 bases, with 14 bases remaining between them. Germline CDR1 MNHEY, CDR2 SMNVEV (reference sequence). Incorporated into the TCR beta cDNA libraries were unique molecular identifiers, which served to reduce PCR and sequencing biases. Researchers reported 520,000 or so cDNA molecules coming from approximately 1 to 10 million T cells. MiXCR was run by TCRdb on the PCR reads, yielding one entry per CDR3 protein. The sample shows approximately 630,000 distinct CDR3 sequences, 55% to 60% of them seen only once. Overall study results and limits: A significant reduction in normalized Chao1 diversity was observed in multiple sclerosis patients versus controls. By F measure, samples from a shared preparation batch strongly co-clustered. Among five TRBV segments more frequent in patients than controls were TRBV5-6, TRBV5-1 and TRBV20-1.

This receptor was identified in a girl aged 2 to 9 with multiple sclerosis. The specimen was blood. The V gene is TRBV27, the J gene TRBJ2-5; the D gene is possibly TRBD2 (5 bases). CDR3 amino acids: CASSSPGVGETQYF. In DNA, the CDR3 is TGTGCCAGCAGTAGTCCCGGGGTCGGAGAGACCCAGTACTTC.